Following are 8 T cell receptor beta chains from one sample sequenced in a study of T cells expressing NK-cell markers (dated by TCRdb to between 2020 and 2021). The library was obtained by 5' RACE. Sequencer: Illumina HiSeq 2000. After reprocessing by TCRdb, each CDR3 protein sequence is one entry, and no DNA is given. The table for this sample shows roughly 160,000 distinct CDR3 sequences. The top ten constitute less than 20% of the sample. The sample was blood T cells: a sorted CD56 or NKG2C T cell subset, CD4+ or CD8+ T cells, or bulk PBMC T cells (not recorded which). The receptors were gathered from a woman aged 18 to 75 in good health.

V gene TRBV5-1 combines with J gene TRBJ1-2. Germline loops: CDR1 SGHRS, CDR2 YFSETQ. The CDR3 loop spans 12 amino acids. The CDR3 reads CASSPESRSYTF.

V and J are TRBV6-5 and TRBJ1-5; lacking DNA, the TRBD1 call made by TCRdb goes unchecked. The germline gives CDR1 MNHEY, CDR2 SVGAGI. This CDR3 spans 15 amino acids. The CDR3 sequence: CASSYGGGSNQPQHF.

V and J are TRBV7-3 and TRBJ2-7; the D gene TCRdb calls, TRBD2, cannot be checked with no DNA. Germline CDR1 reads SGHTA; CDR2 reads FQGTGA. This CDR3 has 13 residues. CDR3 residues: CASSLKLAGEQYF.

V is TRBV28 and J is TRBJ2-3; TCRdb names TRBD1, which stays unverified in the absence of DNA. CDR1 is MDHEN, CDR2 SYDVKM, per germline. This CDR3 has 16 amino acids. CDR3 in amino acids: CASSHFGDRVADTQYF.

The V gene is TRBV4-2, the J gene TRBJ2-3; TCRdb indicates TRBD2, and absent DNA this call remains unverified. CDR3 length: 16 residues. Germline CDR1 reads LGHNA; CDR2 reads YNFKEQ. CDR3 amino acids: CASSQPLAGARDTQYF.

The chain has TRBV12-3 or TRBV12-4 and TRBJ1-4. The CDR3 is made up of 12 amino acids. The CDR3 reads CASRISVGKLFF.

The chain couples TRBV7-7 to TRBJ2-3; with no DNA, the TCRdb D assignment of TRBD2 cannot be verified. The CDR3 is made up of 15 amino acids. CDR1 SSHAT and CDR2 FNYEAQ come from the germline V gene (reference sequence). The CDR3 sequence is CASSLGLGEPDTQYF.

The chain uses TRBV5-6 and TRBJ2-5; the D call of TRBD1 rests on TCRdb alone, since no DNA is present to check it. This CDR3 region has 13 residues. Germline V gives CDR1 SGHDT, CDR2 YYEEEE. The CDR3 spells CASRQGLQETQYF.